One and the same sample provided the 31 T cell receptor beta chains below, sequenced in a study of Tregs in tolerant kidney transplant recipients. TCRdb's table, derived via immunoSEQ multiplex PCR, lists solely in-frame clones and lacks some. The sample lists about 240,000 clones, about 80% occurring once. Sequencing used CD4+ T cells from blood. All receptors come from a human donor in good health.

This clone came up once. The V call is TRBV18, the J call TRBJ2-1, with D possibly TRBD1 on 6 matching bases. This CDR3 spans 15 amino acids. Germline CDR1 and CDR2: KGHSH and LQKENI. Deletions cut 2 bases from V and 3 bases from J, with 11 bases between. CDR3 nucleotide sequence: TGTGCCAGCTCACCATTGGACAGCGACTACAATGAGCAGTTCTTC. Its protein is CASSPLDSDYNEQFF. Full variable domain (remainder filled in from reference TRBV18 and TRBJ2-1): NAGVMQNPRHLVRRRGQEARLRCSPMKGHSHVYWYRQLPEEGLKFMVYLQKENIIDESGMPKERFSAEFPKEGPSILRIQQVVRGDSAAYFCASSPLDSDYNEQFFGPGTRLTVL.

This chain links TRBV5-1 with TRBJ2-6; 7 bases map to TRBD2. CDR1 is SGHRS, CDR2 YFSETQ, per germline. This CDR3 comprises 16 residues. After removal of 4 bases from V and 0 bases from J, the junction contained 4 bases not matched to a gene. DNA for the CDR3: TGCGCCAGCAGCCCGGGGGGACTCTCTGGGGCCAACGTCCTGACTTTC. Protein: CASSPGGLSGANVLTF.

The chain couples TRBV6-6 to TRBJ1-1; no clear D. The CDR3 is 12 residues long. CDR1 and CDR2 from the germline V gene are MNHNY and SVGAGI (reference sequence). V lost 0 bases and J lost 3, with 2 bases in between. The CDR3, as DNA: TGTGCCAGCAGTTACTCGGACACTGAAGCTTTCTTT. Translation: CASSYSDTEAFF.

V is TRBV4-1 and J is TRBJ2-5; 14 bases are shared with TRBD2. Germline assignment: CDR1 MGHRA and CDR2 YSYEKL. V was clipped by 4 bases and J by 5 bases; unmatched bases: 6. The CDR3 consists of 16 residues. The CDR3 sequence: CASSRTSGGLVETQYF. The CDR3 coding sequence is TGCGCCAGCAGCCGGACTAGCGGGGGGCTTGTGGAGACCCAGTACTTC.

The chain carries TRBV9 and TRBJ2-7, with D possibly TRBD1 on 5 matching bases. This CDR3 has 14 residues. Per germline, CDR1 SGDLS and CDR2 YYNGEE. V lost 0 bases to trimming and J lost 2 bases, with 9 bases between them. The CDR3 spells CASSVAAGTYEQYF. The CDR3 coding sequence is TGTGCCAGCAGCGTAGCGGCAGGGACCTACGAGCAGTACTTC.

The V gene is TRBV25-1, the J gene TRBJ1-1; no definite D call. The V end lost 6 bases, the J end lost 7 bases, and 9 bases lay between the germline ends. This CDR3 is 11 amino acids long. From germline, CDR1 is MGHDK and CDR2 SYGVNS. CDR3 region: CASRVWSEAFF. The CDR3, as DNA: TGTGCCAGCAGGGTGTGGAGTGAAGCTTTCTTT. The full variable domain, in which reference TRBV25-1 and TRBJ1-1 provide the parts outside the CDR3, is EADIYQTPRYLVIGTGKKITLECSQTMGHDKMYWYQQDPGMELHLIHYSYGVNSTEKGDLSSESTVSRIRTEHFPLTLESARPSHTSQYLCASRVWSEAFFGQGTRLTVV.

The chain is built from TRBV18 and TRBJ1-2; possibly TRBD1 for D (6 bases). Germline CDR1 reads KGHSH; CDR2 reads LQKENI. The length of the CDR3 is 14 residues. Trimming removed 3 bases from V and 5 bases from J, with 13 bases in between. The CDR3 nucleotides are TGTGCCAGCTCACCGTCGGGGCAGGGGTATGGCTACACCTTC. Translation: CASSPSGQGYGYTF.

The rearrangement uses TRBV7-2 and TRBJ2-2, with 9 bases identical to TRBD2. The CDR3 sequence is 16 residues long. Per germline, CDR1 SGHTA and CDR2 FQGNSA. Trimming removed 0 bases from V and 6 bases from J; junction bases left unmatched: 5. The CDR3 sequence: CASSLASGRVAGELFF. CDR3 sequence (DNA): TGTGCCAGCAGCTTAGCTAGCGGGAGAGTGGCCGGGGAGCTGTTTTTT.

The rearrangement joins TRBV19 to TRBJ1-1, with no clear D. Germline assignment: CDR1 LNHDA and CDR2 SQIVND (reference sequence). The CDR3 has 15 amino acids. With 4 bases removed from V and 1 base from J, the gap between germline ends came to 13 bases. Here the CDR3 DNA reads TGTGCCAGTAGTACGAACGGGCCCCGGAACACTGAAGCTTTCTTT. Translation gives CASSTNGPRNTEAFF.

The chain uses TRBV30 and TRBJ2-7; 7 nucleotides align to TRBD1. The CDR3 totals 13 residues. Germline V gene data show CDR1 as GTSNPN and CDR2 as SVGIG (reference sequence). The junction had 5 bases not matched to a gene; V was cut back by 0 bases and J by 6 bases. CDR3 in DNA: TGTGCCTGGAGTGTACAAGGGGGCGTCGAGCAGTACTTC. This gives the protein CAWSVQGGVEQYF.

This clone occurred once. The CDR3 loop reads CASSLRTVGNTIYF. Here the CDR3 DNA reads TGTGCCAGCAGTTTAAGGACGGTCGGAAACACCATATATTTT. J is TRBJ1-3 and V is TRBV28; D gene uncertain. CDR1 MDHEN and CDR2 SYDVKM come from the germline V gene. The CDR3 totals 14 residues. V was trimmed by 2 bases and J by 4 bases, leaving 9 bases between them.

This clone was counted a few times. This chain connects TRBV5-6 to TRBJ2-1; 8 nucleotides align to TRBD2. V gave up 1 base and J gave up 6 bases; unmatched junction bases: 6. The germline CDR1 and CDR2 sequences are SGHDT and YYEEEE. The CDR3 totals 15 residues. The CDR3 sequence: CASSLYGSGSNEQFF. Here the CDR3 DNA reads TGTGCCAGCAGCTTGTACGGGAGCGGGAGCAATGAGCAGTTCTTC.

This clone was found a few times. CDR3 residues: CASSFGPTGGGYGYTF. The CDR3 DNA follows: TGTGCCAGCAGCTTCGGACCGACAGGGGGCGGGTATGGCTACACCTTC. The chain employs TRBV7-9 and TRBJ1-2; 10 nucleotides match TRBD1. This CDR3 contains 16 residues. The V gene's germline CDR1 is SEHNR and CDR2 FQNEAQ (reference sequence). V shed 3 bases and J 5 bases; nucleotides not matched to a gene: 9.

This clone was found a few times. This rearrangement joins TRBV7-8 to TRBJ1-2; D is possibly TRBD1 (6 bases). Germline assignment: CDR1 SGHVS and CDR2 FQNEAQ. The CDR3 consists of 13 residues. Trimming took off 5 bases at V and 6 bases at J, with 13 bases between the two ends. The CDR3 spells CASSKQGPNGYTF. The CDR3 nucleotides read TGTGCCAGCAGCAAACAGGGCCCGAATGGCTACACCTTC. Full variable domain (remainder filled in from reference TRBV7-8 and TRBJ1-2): GAGVSQSPRYKVAKRGQDVALRCDPISGHVSLFWYQQALGQGPEFLTYFQNEAQLDKSGLPSDRFFAERPEGSVSTLKIQRTQQEDSAVYLCASSKQGPNGYTFGSGTRLTVV.

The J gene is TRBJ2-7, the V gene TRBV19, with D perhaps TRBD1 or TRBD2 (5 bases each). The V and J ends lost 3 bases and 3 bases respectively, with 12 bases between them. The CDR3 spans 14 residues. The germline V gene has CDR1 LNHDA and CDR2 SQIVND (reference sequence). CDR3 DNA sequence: TGTGCCAGTAGTATCCGGGGTCAGGGCTACGAGCAGTACTTC. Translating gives CASSIRGQGYEQYF.

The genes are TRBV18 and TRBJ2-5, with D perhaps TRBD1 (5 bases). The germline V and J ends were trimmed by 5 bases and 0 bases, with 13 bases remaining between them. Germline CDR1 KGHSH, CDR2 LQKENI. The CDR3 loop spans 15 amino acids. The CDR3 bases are TGTGCCAGCTCATCCCAGGGCGGCAACCAAGAGACCCAGTACTTC. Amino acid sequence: CASSSQGGNQETQYF.

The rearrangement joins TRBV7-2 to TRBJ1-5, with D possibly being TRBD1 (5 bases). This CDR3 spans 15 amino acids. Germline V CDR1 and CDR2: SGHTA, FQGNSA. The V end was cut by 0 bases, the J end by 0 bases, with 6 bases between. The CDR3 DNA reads TGTGCCAGCAGCTTAGCGGACACTAGCAATCAGCCCCAGCATTTT. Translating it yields CASSLADTSNQPQHF.

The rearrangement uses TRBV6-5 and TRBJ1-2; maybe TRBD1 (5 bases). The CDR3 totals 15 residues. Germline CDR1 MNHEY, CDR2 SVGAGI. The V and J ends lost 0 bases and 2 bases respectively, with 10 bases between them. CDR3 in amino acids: CASSYSRSGNYGYTF. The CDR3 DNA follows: TGTGCCAGCAGTTACTCTCGTTCAGGGAACTATGGCTACACCTTC.

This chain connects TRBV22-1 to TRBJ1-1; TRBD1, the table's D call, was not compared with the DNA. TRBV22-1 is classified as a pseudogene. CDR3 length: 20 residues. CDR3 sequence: CPGSAPNPRGRINMNTEAFF. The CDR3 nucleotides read TGTCCTGGGAGCGCACCTAACCCCAGGGGGAGAATAAACATGAACACTGAAGCTTTCTTT.

CDR3 sequence (DNA): TGTGCCACCCTCCGACAGGGACTTAACTATGGCTACACCTTC. Amino acids: CATLRQGLNYGYTF. The V and J genes are TRBV6-6 and TRBJ1-2; 7 positions match TRBD1. J gave up 1 base and V 10 bases, and 9 bases lay outside the gene matches. The CDR3 covers 14 residues. Per germline, CDR1 MNHNY and CDR2 SVGAGI (reference sequence).

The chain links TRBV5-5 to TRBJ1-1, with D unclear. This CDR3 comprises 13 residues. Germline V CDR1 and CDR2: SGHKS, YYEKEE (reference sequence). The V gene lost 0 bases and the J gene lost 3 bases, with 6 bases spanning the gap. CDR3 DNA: TGTGCCAGCAGCTTGGATGCAGACACTGAAGCTTTCTTT. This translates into CASSLDADTEAFF.

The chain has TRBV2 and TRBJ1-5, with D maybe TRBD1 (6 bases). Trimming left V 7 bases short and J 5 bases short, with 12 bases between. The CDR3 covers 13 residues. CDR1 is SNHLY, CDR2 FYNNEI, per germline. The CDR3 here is CASKKGGHQPQHF. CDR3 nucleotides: TGTGCCAGCAAGAAGGGGGGTCATCAGCCCCAGCATTTT.

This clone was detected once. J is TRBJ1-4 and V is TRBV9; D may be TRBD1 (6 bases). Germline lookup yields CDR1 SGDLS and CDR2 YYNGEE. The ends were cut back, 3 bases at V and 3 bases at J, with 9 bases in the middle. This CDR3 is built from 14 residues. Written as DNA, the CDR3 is TGTGCCAGCAGCGCCGGACAGCCTAATGAAAAACTGTTTTTT. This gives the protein CASSAGQPNEKLFF. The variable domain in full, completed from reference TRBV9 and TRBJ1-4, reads DSGVTQTPKHLITATGQRVTLRCSPRSGDLSVYWYQQSLDQGLQFLIQYYNGEERAKGNILERFSAQQFPDLHSELNLSSLELGDSALYFCASSAGQPNEKLFFGSGTQLSVL.

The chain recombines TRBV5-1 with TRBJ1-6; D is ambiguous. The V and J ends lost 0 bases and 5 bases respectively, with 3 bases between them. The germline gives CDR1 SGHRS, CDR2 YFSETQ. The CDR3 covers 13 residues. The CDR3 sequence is CASSLEDNSPLHF. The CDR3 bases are TGCGCCAGCAGCTTGGAGGATAATTCACCCCTCCACTTT.

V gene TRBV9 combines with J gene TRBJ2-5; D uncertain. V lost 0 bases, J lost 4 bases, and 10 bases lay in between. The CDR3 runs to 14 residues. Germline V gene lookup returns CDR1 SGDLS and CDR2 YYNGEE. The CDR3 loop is CASSVGGFRETQYF. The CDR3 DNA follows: TGTGCCAGCAGCGTAGGAGGCTTTAGAGAGACCCAGTACTTC.

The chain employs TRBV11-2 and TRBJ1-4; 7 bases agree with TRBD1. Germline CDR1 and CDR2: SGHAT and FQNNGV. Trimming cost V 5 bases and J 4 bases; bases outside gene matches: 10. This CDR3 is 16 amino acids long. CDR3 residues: CASSLTPGQRNEKLFF. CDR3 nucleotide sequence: TGTGCCAGCAGCCTTACACCGGGACAGCGTAATGAAAAACTGTTTTTT.

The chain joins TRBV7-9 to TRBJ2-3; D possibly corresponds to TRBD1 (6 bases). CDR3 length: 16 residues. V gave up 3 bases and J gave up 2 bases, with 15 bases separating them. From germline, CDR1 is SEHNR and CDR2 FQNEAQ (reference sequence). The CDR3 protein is CASSFFGGGLTDTQYF. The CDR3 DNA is TGTGCCAGCAGCTTCTTTGGGGGCGGACTCACAGATACGCAGTATTTT.

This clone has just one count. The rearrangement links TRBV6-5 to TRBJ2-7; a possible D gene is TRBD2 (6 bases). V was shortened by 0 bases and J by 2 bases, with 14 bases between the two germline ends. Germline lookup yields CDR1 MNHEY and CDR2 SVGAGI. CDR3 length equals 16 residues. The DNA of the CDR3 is TGTGCCAGCAGTTACTCCGGGACTCCTAAGGCCTACGAGCAGTACTTC. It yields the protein CASSYSGTPKAYEQYF.

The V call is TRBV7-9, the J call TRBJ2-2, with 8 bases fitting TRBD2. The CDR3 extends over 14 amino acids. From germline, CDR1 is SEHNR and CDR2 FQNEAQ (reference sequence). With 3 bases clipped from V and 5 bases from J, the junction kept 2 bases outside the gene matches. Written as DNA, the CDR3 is TGTGCCAGCAGCTTCTCGGGGGGGACCGGGGAGCTGTTTTTT. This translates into CASSFSGGTGELFF.

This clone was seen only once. Here the CDR3 reads CASSLVSNRGKNIQYF. CDR3 nucleotide sequence: TGTGCCAGCAGCTTAGTTTCCAACAGAGGAAAAAACATTCAGTACTTC. V usage is TRBV11-2 and J usage is TRBJ2-4; D not resolved. The CDR3 runs to 16 residues. V was pared by 1 base and J by 4 bases, with 14 bases between. Germline CDR1 SGHAT, CDR2 FQNNGV.

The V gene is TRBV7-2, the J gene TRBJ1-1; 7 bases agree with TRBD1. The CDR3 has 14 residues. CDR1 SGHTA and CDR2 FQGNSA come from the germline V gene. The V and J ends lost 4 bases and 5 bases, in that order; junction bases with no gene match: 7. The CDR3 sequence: CASSSRGRVTEAFF. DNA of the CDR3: TGTGCCAGCAGCTCGAGGGGGCGGGTTACTGAAGCTTTCTTT.